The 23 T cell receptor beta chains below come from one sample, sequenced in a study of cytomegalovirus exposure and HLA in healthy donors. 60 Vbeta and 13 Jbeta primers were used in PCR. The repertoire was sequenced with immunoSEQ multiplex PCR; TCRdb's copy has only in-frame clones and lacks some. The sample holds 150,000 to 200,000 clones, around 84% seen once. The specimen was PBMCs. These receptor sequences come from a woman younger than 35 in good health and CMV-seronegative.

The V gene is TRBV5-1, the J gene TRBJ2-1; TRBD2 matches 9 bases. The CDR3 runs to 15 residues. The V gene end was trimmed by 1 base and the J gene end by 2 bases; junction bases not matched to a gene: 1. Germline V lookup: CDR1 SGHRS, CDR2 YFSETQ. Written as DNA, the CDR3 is TGCGCCAGCAGCTTGACTAGCGGGCCCTACAATGAGCAGTTCTTC. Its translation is CASSLTSGPYNEQFF.

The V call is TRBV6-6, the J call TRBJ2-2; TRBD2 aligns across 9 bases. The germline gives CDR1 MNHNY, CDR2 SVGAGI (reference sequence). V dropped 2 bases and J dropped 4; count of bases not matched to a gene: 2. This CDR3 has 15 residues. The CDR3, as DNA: TGTGCCAGCAGTTACATAGCGGGAGCCACCGGGGAGCTGTTTTTT. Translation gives CASSYIAGATGELFF.

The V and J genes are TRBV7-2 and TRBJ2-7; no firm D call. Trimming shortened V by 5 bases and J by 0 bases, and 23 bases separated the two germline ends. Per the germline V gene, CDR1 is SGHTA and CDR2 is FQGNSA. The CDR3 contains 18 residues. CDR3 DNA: TGTGCCAGCAGCCCCACCTCTCCCTTGCGACTTAGCTCCTACGAGCAGTACTTC. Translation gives CASSPTSPLRLSSYEQYF.

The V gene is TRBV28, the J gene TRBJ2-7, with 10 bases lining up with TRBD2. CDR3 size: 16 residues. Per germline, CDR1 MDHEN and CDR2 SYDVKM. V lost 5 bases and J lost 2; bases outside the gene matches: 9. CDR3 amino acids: CASSPSGLAPAYEQYF. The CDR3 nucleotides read TGTGCCAGCAGTCCCTCGGGACTAGCGCCAGCCTACGAGCAGTACTTC.

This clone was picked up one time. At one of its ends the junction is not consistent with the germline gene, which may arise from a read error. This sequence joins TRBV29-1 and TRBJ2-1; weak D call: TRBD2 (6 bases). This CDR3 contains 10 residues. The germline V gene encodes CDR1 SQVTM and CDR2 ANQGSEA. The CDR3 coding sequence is TGCAGCGTTGGAGGCAGGGAGGAGATCTTC. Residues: CSVGGREEIF.

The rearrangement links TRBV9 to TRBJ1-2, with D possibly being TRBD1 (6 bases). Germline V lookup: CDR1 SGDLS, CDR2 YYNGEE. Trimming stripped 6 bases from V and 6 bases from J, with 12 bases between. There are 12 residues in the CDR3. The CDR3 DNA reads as TGTGCCAGCACCTCAGGGGTTAATGGCTACACCTTC. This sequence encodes CASTSGVNGYTF.

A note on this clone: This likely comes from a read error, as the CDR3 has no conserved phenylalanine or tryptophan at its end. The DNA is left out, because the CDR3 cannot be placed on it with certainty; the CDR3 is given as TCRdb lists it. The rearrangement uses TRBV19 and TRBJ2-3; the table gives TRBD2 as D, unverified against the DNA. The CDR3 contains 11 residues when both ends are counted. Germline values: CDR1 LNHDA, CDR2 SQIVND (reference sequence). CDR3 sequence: CASSTNLGLAI.

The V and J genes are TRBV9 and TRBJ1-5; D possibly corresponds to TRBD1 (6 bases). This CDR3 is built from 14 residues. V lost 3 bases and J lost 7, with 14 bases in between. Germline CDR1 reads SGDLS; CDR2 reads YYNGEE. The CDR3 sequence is CASSERQAGQPQHF. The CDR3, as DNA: TGTGCCAGCAGCGAGAGACAGGCAGGGCAGCCCCAGCATTTT.

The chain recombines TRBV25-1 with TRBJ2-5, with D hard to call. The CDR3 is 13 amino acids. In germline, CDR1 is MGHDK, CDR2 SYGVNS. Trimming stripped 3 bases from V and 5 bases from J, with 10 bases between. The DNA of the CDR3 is TGTGCCAGCAGTGACAGACTCGGGGAGACCCAGTACTTC. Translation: CASSDRLGETQYF.

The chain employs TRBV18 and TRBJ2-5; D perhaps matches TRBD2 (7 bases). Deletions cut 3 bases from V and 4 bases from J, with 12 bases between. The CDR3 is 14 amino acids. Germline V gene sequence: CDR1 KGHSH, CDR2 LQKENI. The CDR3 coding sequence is TGTGCCAGCTCACCGGGGGGGGGCCGAGAGACCCAGTACTTC. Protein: CASSPGGGRETQYF.

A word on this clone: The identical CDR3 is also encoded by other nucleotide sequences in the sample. Here the CDR3 DNA reads TGTGCCAGTAGTTCATTAGCGGGAGGGTCCTACGAGCAGTACTTC. Protein: CASSSLAGGSYEQYF. The chain combines TRBV19 with TRBJ2-7; 11 bases align to TRBD2. Germline V gene sequence: CDR1 LNHDA, CDR2 SQIVND (reference sequence). Unmatched junction bases numbered 4, after V lost 5 bases and J lost 1 base. CDR3 length: 15 residues.

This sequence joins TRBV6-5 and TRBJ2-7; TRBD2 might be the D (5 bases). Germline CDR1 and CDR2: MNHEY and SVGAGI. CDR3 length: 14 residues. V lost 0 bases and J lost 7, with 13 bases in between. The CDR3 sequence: CASSYSGARGEQYF. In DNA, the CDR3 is TGTGCCAGCAGTTACTCGGGAGCTCGGGGAGAGCAGTACTTC.

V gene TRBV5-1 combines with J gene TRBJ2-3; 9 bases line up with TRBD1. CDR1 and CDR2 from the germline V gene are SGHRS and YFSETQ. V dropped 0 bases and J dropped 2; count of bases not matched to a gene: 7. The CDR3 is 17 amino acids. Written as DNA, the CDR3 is TGCGCCAGCAGCTTGGCGGCCGGGACAGGGACCACAGATACGCAGTATTTT. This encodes CASSLAAGTGTTDTQYF.

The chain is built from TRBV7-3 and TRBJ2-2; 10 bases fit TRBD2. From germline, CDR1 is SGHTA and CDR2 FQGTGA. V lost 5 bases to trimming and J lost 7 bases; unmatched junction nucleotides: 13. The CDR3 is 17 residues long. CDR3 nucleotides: TGTGCCAGCAGCCCTTGGGGGCTAGCGGGAGCTGGCGGGGAGCTGTTTTTT. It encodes CASSPWGLAGAGGELFF.

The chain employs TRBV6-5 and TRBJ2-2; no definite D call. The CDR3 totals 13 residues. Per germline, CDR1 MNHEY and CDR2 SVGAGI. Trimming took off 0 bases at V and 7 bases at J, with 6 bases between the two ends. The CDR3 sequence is CASSYSTSGELFF. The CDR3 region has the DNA TGTGCCAGCAGTTACTCGACAAGCGGGGAGCTGTTTTTT.

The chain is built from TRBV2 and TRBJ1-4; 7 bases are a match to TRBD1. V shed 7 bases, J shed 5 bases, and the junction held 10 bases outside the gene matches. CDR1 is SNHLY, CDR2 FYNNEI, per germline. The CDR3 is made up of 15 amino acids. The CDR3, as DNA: TGTGCCAGCACCTTACAAGGGACAGTAAATGAAAAACTGTTTTTT. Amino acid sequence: CASTLQGTVNEKLFF.

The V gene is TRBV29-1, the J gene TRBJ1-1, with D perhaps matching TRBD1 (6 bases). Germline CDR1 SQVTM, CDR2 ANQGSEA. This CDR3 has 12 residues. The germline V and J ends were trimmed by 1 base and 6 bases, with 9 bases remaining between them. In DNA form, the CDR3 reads TGCAGCGTTGAAGCAGAGGGGGCTGAAGCTTTCTTT. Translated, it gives CSVEAEGAEAFF. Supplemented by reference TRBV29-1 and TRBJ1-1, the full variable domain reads SAVISQKPSRDICQRGTSLTIQCQVDSQVTMMFWYRQQPGQSLTLIATANQGSEATYESGFVIDKFPISRPNLTFSTLTVSNMSPEDSSIYLCSVEAEGAEAFFGQGTRLTVV.

CDR3 nucleotide sequence: TGTGCCAGCAGCTTAGCGAGGCTAGCTACAGATACGCAGTATTTT. As protein: CASSLARLATDTQYF. The V gene is TRBV7-2, the J gene TRBJ2-3; weak D call: TRBD2 (5 bases). The CDR3 has 15 amino acids. The ends were cut back, 0 bases at V and 3 bases at J, with 10 bases in the middle. Per germline, CDR1 SGHTA and CDR2 FQGNSA.

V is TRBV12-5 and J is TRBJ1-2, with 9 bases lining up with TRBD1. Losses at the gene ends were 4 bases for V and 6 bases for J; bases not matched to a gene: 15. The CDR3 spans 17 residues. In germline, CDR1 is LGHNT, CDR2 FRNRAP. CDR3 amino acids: CASGSGTGYTRLDGYTF. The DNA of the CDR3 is TGTGCTAGTGGTTCGGGGACAGGGTATACCCGTTTGGATGGCTACACCTTC.

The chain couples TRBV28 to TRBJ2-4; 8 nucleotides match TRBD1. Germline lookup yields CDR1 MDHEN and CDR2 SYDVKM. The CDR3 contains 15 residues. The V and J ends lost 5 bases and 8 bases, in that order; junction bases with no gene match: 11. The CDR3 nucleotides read TGTGCCAGCAGTACGCCCGGGACAGGCCTGGACATTCAGTACTTC. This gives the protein CASSTPGTGLDIQYF.

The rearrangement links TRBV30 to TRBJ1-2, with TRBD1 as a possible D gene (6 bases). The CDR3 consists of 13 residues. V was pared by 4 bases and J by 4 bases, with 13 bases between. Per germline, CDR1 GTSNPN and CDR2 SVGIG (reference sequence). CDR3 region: CAWIPLQGYGYTF. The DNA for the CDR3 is TGTGCCTGGATTCCGTTACAGGGCTATGGCTACACCTTC. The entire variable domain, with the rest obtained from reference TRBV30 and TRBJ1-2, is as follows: SQTIHQWPATLVQPVGSPLSLECTVEGTSNPNLYWYRQAAGRGLQLLFYSVGIGQISSEVPQNLSASRPQDRQFILSSKKLLLSDSGFYLCAWIPLQGYGYTFGSGTRLTVV.

The CDR3 here is CANRESTEAFF. CDR3 nucleotide sequence: TGTGCCAACAGGGAGAGTACTGAAGCTTTCTTT. The J gene is TRBJ1-1, the V gene TRBV13; perhaps TRBD1 as D (6 bases). CDR3 length: 11 residues. Germline V gene data show CDR1 as PRHDT and CDR2 as FYEKMQ (reference sequence). With 10 bases removed from V and 5 bases from J, the gap between germline ends came to 11 bases. The entire variable domain, with the rest obtained from reference TRBV13 and TRBJ1-1, is as follows: AAGVIQSPRHLIKEKRETATLKCYPIPRHDTVYWYQQGPGQDPQFLISFYEKMQSDKGSIPDRFSAQQFSDYHSELNMSSLELGDSALYFCANRESTEAFFGQGTRLTVV.

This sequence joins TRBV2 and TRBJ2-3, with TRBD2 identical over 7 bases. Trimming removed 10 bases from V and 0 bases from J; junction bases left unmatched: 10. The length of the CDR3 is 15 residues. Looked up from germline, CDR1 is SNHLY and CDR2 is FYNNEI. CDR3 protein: CAKQTGTTSTDTQYF. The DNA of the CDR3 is TGTGCCAAGCAGACCGGGACTACTAGCACAGATACGCAGTATTTT.